Sequencing of this T cell receptor (beta chain) was carried out in a study of blood T cell repertoires in COVID-19. For the study at large: Acute and convalescent COVID-19 specimens originated in the United States, Italy and Spain. PBMCs, B-cell-depleted T cells, or T cells provided the cDNA or gDNA that made up the material.

Original handling: From reference gene primer amplification, estimates of nucleated cell counts were derived. TCRdb's table, derived via immunoSEQ multiplex PCR, lists solely in-frame clones and lacks some. V and J calls and clone size are copied from that table; D and trimming were computed from the DNA. The data contain about 94,000 clones, about four fifths of them singletons. Seattle researchers signed up patients amid active infection and tracked them longitudinally. Trimming took off 5 bases at V and 4 bases at J, with 23 bases between the two ends. The CDR3 spans 16 residues. Germline V gene lookup returns CDR1 GTSNPN and CDR2 SVGIG (reference sequence).

The specimen sequenced was peripheral blood. The TCR sequence derives from a man between 65 and 85 years old with COVID-19, enrolled during active disease. The rearrangement uses TRBV30 and TRBJ1-1; no clear D gene. CDR3: CAWSSFPAVHGTEAFF. As DNA, the CDR3 is TGTGCCTGGTCATCATTTCCGGCGGTCCACGGCACTGAAGCTTTCTTT.